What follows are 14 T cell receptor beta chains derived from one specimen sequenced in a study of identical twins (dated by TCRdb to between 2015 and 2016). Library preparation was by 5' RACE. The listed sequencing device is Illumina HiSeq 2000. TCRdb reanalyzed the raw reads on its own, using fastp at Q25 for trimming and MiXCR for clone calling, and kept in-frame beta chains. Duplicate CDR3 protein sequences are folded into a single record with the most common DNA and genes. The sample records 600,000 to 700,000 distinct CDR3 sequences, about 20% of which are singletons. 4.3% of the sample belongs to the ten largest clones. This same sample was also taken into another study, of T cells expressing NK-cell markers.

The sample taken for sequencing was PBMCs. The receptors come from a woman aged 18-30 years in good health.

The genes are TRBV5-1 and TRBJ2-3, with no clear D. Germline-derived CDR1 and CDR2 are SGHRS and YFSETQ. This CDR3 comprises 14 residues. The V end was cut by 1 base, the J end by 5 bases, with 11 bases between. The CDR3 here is CASSLSRVRDTQYF. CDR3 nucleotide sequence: TGCGCCAGCAGCTTGTCTAGAGTAAGAGATACGCAGTATTTT.

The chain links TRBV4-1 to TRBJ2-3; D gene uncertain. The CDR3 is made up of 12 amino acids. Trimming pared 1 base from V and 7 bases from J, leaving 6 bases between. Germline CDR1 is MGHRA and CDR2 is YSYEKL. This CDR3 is CASSQGPYTQYF. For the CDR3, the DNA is TGCGCCAGCAGCCAAGGGCCCTATACGCAGTATTTT.

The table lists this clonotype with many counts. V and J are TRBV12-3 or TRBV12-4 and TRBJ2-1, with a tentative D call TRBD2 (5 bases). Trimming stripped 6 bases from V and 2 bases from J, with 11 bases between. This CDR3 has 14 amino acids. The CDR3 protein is CASRASSPYNEQFF. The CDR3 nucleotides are TGTGCCAGCAGAGCTAGCTCACCCTACAATGAGCAGTTCTTC.

CDR3 amino acids: CASSSSSGSPYNEQFF. CDR3 nucleotide sequence: TGTGCCAGCAGTTCCTCCAGCGGGAGTCCCTACAATGAGCAGTTCTTC. The rearrangement uses TRBV6-2 or TRBV6-3 and TRBJ2-1; 8 nucleotides agree with TRBD2. The length of the CDR3 is 16 residues. V was pared by 4 bases and J by 2 bases, with 7 bases of the junction left unmatched. The germline V gene encodes CDR1 MNHEY and CDR2 SVGEGT.

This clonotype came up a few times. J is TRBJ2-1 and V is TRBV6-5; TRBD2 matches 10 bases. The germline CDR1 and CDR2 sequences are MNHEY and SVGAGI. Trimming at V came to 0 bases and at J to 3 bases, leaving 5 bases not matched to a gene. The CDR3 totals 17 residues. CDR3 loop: CASSYSMSSGGYNEQFF. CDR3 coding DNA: TGTGCCAGCAGTTACTCGATGTCTAGCGGGGGCTACAATGAGCAGTTCTTC.

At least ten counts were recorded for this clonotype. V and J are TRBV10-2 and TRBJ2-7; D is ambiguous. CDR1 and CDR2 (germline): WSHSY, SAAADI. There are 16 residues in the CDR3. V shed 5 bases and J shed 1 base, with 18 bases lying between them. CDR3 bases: TGCGCCAGCAGTCCCCCCCTTCGCCCCCTTTCCTACGAGCAGTACTTC. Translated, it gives CASSPPLRPLSYEQYF.

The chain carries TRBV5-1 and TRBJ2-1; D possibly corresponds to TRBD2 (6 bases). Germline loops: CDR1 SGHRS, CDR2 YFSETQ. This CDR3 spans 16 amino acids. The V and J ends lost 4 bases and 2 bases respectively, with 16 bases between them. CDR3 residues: CASSRGAAGTYNEQFF. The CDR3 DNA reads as TGCGCCAGCAGCCGGGGAGCGGCGGGAACCTACAATGAGCAGTTCTTC.

Here the CDR3 reads CASSSPSRLNTGELFF. CDR3 sequence (DNA): TGTGCCAGCAGCTCCCCTAGCCGCCTGAACACCGGGGAGCTGTTTTTT. The chain carries TRBV7-9 and TRBJ2-2, with D perhaps matching TRBD2 (5 bases). The CDR3 has 16 residues. The germline CDR1 and CDR2 sequences are SEHNR and FQNEAQ (reference sequence). Trimming pared 4 bases from V and 1 base from J, leaving 13 bases between.

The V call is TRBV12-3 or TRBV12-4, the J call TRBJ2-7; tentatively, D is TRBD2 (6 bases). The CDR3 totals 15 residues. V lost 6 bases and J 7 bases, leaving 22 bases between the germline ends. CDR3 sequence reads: CASRPYGTLGREQYF. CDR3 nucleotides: TGTGCCAGCAGACCTTACGGGACTCTAGGGCGGGAGCAGTACTTC.

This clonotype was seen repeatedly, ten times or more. The CDR3 DNA sequence: TGCGCCAGCAGCCTCCGACAGGGTGACACTGAAGCTTTCTTT. Protein product: CASSLRQGDTEAFF. The V call is TRBV5-1, the J call TRBJ1-1, with TRBD1 matching over 7 bases. With 4 bases clipped from V and 3 bases from J, the junction kept 6 bases outside the gene matches. The CDR3 spans 14 residues. CDR1 is SGHRS, CDR2 YFSETQ, per germline.

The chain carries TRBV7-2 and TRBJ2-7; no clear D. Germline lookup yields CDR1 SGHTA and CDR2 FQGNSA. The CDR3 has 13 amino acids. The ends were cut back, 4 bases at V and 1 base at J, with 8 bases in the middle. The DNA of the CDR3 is TGTGCCAGCAGCTCCAAGCCTTCCTACGAGCAGTACTTC. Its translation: CASSSKPSYEQYF. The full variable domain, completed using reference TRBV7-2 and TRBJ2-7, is GAGVSQSPSNKVTEKGKDVELRCDPISGHTALYWYRQSLGQGLEFLIYFQGNSAPDKSGLPSDRFSAERTGGSVSTLTIQRTQQEDSAVYLCASSSKPSYEQYFGPGTRLTVT.

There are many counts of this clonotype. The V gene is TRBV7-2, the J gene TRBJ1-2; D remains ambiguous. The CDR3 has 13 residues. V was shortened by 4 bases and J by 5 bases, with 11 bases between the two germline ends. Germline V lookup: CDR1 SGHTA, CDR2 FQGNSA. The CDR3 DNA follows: TGTGCCAGCAGCTCTACAGCACCTTATGGCTACACCTTC. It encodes CASSSTAPYGYTF. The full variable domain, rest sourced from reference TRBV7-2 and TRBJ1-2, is GAGVSQSPSNKVTEKGKDVELRCDPISGHTALYWYRQSLGQGLEFLIYFQGNSAPDKSGLPSDRFSAERTGGSVSTLTIQRTQQEDSAVYLCASSSTAPYGYTFGSGTRLTVV.

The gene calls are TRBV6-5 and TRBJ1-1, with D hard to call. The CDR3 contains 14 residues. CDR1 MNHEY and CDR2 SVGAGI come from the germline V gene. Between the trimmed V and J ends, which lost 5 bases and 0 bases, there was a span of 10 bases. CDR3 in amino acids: CASSAATLNTEAFF. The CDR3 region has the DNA TGTGCCAGCAGTGCAGCTACACTGAACACTGAAGCTTTCTTT.

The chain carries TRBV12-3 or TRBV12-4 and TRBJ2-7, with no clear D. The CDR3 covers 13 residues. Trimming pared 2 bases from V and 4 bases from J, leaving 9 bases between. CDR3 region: CASSLILKYEQYF. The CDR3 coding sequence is TGTGCCAGCAGTTTAATACTTAAATACGAGCAGTACTTC.